This TCR beta chain emerged from a study of early T cells in non-severe SARS-CoV-2 infection. TCRdb passed the 5' RACE reads through MiXCR, listing each CDR3 protein once. Here the sample spans approximately 80,000 distinct CDR3 sequences, roughly 12% being singletons. With 4 bases clipped from V and 3 bases from J, the junction kept 5 bases outside the gene matches. This CDR3 is built from 15 residues. The germline CDR1 and CDR2 sequences are LGHDT and YNNKEL (reference sequence). The sequenced sample consisted of whole blood. The gene calls are TRBV3-1 and TRBJ2-7; 11 bases match TRBD2. This TCR came from an adult who was a healthcare worker with PCR-confirmed SARS-CoV-2 infection or an uninfected control (not recorded which). CDR3 bases: TGTGCCAGCAGCCCCCAACTAGCGGGAGTCTACGAGCAGTACTTC. It specifies CASSPQLAGVYEQYF.